This T cell receptor (beta chain) was identified during a study of PD-1 blockade in classical Hodgkin lymphoma. Background on the study: Intravenous infusions of nivolumab 3 mg/kg reached patients every 2 weeks.

Study-level results: It was reported that newly diagnosed patients had less baseline TCR diversity than healthy donors. While CD8+ TCR diversity did not rise significantly by C4D1, CD4+ TCR diversity did. Diversity similar to that of newly diagnosed patients was seen at baseline in complete responders.

The method was immunoSEQ multiplex PCR; TCRdb's version includes in-frame clones alone and lacks a portion of them. The sample has 90,000 to 140,000 clones, roughly 90% seen once. Comments on this clone: Its specificity is not known.

Time point defined: cycle 4 day 1 (C4D1), after more than five weeks of nivolumab. Every one of the patients relapsed after autologous stem cell transplantation (brentuximab vedotin exposure was variable). The CDR3 has 18 amino acids. V lost 0 bases and J lost 0, with 19 bases in between. Germline assignment: CDR1 GTSNPN and CDR2 SVGIG (reference sequence). This receptor was identified in a human donor with classical Hodgkin lymphoma. The V and J genes are TRBV30 and TRBJ2-3, with a possible D match to TRBD2 (6 bases). This material consisted of peripheral blood mononuclear cells (PBMCs), taken before the fourth cycle of nivolumab. The CDR3 sequence is CAWSVRPAGRSSTDTQYF. CDR3 bases: TGTGCCTGGAGTGTACGTCCGGCGGGAAGGTCTAGCACAGATACGCAGTATTTT.